These 6 T cell receptor beta chains were sequenced from one sample in a study of T cell changes during pregnancy in multiple sclerosis. Profiling relied on immunoSEQ multiplex PCR, and the TCRdb table lists in-frame clones only, not all of them. There are approximately 38,000 clones in the sample; roughly 91% occur only once, and 5.5% to 7% lies in the top ten. The sample in question was CD8+ T cells from peripheral blood mononuclear cells, obtained in the second trimester of pregnancy. All receptors come from a female donor with multiple sclerosis, enrolled in a pregnancy study.

This chain joins TRBV29-1 and TRBJ2-1, with 9 bases lining up with TRBD2. This CDR3 is 15 amino acids long. From germline, CDR1 is SQVTM and CDR2 ANQGSEA. The V gene end was trimmed by 3 bases and the J gene end by 1 base; junction bases not matched to a gene: 4. The CDR3 DNA follows: TGCAGCGTTGATGGGCGGGAGGGGTCCTACAATGAGCAGTTCTTC. Its protein product is CSVDGREGSYNEQFF.

The gene calls are TRBV6-5 and TRBJ2-7, with a possible D match to TRBD2 (6 bases). This CDR3 spans 16 amino acids. Trimming pared 0 bases from V and 4 bases from J, leaving 16 bases between. Per the germline V gene, CDR1 is MNHEY and CDR2 is SVGAGI. The CDR3 sequence: CASSYSYRGGRYEQYF. The CDR3 DNA reads as TGTGCCAGCAGTTACTCGTACCGGGGAGGCCGGTACGAGCAGTACTTC.

V usage is TRBV27 and J usage is TRBJ2-7; TRBD1 matches at 8 bases. The J segment lost 5 bases and the V segment lost 2 bases, leaving 11 bases of the junction unmatched. Germline V CDR1 and CDR2: MNHEY, SMNVEV (reference sequence). The CDR3 spans 16 residues. For the CDR3, the DNA is TGTGCCAGCAGTTTACCTTCTAGGACAGGGATCCACGAGCAGTACTTC. Translated: CASSLPSRTGIHEQYF.

V and J are TRBV29-1 and TRBJ2-2, with D unresolved. This CDR3 is built from 11 residues. The V end lost 7 bases, the J end lost 3 bases, and 6 bases lay between the germline ends. Germline-derived CDR1 and CDR2 are SQVTM and ANQGSEA. CDR3 nucleotides: TGCAGCGCCGCGTACACCGGGGAGCTGTTTTTT. It encodes CSAAYTGELFF.

The J gene is TRBJ1-2, the V gene TRBV29-1, with 8 bases matching TRBD1. J gave up 6 bases and V 3 bases, and 6 bases lay outside the gene matches. CDR1 is SQVTM, CDR2 ANQGSEA, per germline. The CDR3 has 13 residues. The CDR3: CSVEQGARDGYTF. The CDR3 nucleotides are TGCAGCGTTGAGCAGGGGGCGCGGGATGGCTACACCTTC.

This clone has more than one count but fewer than ten. This chain uses TRBV5-4 with TRBJ1-1; the D gene is possibly TRBD1 (6 bases). The germline CDR1 and CDR2 sequences are SGHNT and YYREEE (reference sequence). V lost 5 bases and J 0 bases, leaving 11 bases between the germline ends. This CDR3 comprises 14 residues. CDR3 in DNA: TGTGCCAGCAGGTATCAGGGGATGAACACTGAAGCTTTCTTT. It encodes CASRYQGMNTEAFF.